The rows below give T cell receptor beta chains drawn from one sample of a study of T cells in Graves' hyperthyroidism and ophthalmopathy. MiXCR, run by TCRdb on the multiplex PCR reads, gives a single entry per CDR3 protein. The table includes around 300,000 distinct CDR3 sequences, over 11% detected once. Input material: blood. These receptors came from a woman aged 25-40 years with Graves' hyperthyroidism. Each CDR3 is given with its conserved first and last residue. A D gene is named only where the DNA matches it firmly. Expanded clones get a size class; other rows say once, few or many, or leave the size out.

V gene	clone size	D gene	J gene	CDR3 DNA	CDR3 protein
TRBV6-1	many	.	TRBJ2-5	TGTGCCAGCAGTGAAGGCGGCCACCCAGAGACCCAGTACTTC	CASSEGGHPETQYF
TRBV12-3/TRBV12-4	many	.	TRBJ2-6	TGTGCCAGCACCCCGACTGGGGCCAACGTCCTGACTTTC	CASTPTGANVLTF
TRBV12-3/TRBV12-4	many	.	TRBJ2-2	TGTGCCAGCAGTTTTCATGGAGCGGACACCGGGGAGCTGTTTTTT	CASSFHGADTGELFF
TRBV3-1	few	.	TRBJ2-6	TGTGCCAGCAGCCAGCGTGAGGGGGGGGACTCTGGGGCCAACGTCCTGACTTTC	CASSQREGGDSGANVLTF
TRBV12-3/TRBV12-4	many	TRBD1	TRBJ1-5	TGTGCCAGCAGTTTTGCAGGGGGCGGCAATCAGCCCCAGCATTTT	CASSFAGGGNQPQHF
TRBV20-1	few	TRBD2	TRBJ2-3	TGCAGTGCTAGAGATTGGACGGGAGGGGATACGCAGTATTTT	CSARDWTGGDTQYF
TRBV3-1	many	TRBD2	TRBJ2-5	TGTGCCAGCAGCACCGCCCCCGGGACTAGGGAGGAGACCCAGTACTTC	CASSTAPGTREETQYF
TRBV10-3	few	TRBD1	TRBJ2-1	TGTGCCATCGGGACAGCCAACAATGAGCAGTTCTTC	CAIGTANNEQFF
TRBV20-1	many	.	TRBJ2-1	TGCAGTGAGGTTGGGGACTCCTACAATGAGCAGTTCTTC	CSEVGDSYNEQFF
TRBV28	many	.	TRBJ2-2	TGTGCCAGCAGTTTATGGGGGAACACCGGGGAGCTGTTTTTT	CASSLWGNTGELFF
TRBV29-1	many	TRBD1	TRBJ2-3	TGCAGCGTTTACCGGACAGGGGACCCCACAGATACGCAGTATTTT	CSVYRTGDPTDTQYF
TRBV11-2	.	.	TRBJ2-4	TGTGCCAGCAGCCATGGGGGGGCCAAAAACATTCAGTACTTC	CASSHGGAKNIQYF
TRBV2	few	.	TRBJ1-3	TGTGCCGGTTCTGGTCCACCGTACTCTGGAAACACCATATATTTT	CAGSGPPYSGNTIYF
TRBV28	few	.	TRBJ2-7	TGTGCCAGCGGTGGACAGAACATCTACGAGCAGTACTTC	CASGGQNIYEQYF
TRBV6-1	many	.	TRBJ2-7	TGTGCCAGCAGTTTCACGGGGAACGAGCAGTACTTC	CASSFTGNEQYF
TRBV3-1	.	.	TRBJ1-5	TGTGCCAGCAGCCAAGGGCAGGGGAATTTAAATCAGCCCCAGCATTTT	CASSQGQGNLNQPQHF
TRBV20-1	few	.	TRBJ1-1	TGCAGTGCTAGAATTGGGGGGGTCACTGAAGCTTTCTTT	CSARIGGVTEAFF
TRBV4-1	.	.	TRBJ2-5	TGCGCCAGCAGCCCTCTCCGGCAAGAGACCCAGTACTTC	CASSPLRQETQYF